The present T cell receptor beta chain was sequenced within a study of blood T cells in healthy people across ages. This clonotype was seen many times. CDR1 is ENHRY and CDR2 is SYGVKD in the germline V gene. The V gene lost 2 bases and the J gene lost 2 bases, with 10 bases spanning the gap. The CDR3 extends over 14 amino acids. Samples had at least 6.5 million PBMCs isolated from them. A sample-barcoded 5' primer and a J-beta primer mix were used in a second PCR of roughly 6 to 11 cycles. MiXCR was run by TCRdb on the 5' RACE reads, yielding one entry per CDR3 protein. This sample has some 940,000 distinct CDR3 sequences, with roughly 29% found just once. These data were also filed under a second study, of T cells of mothers and their children. As that report states: Related and unrelated pairs show similar thymic shaping of TCR recombination output. Overlap ran slightly, non-significantly higher for related than unrelated mother-child pairs.

The sequence was obtained from a middle-aged woman in good health. Specimen: blood. J is TRBJ2-7 and V is TRBV10-3; D may be TRBD1 (6 bases). The CDR3: CAISEGQITYEQYF. Here the CDR3 DNA reads TGTGCCATCAGTGAGGGACAGATTACCTACGAGCAGTACTTC.